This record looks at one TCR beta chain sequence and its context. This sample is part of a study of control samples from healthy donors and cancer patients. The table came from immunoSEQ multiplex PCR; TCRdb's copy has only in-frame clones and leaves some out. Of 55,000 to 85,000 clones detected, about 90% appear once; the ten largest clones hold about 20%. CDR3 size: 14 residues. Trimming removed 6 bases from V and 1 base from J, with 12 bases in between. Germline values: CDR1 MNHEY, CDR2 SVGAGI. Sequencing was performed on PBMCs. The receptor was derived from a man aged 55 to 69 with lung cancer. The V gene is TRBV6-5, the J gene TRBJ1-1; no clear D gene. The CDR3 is CASRPMRENTEAFF. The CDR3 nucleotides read TGTGCCAGCAGGCCGATGAGAGAGAACACTGAAGCTTTCTTT.